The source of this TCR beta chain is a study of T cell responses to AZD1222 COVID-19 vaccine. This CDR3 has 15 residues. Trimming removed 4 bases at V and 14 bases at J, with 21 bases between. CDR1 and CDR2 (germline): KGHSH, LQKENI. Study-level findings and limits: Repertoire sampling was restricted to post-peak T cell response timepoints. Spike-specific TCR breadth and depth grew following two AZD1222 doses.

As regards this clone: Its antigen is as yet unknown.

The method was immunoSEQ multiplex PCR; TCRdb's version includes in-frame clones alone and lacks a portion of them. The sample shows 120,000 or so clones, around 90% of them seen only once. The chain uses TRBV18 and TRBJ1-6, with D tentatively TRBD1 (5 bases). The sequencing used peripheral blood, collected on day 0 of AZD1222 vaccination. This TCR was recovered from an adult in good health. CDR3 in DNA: TGTGCCAGCTCACTTCAACCGGTCCCGTCGGGGGCCCTCCACTTT. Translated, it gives CASSLQPVPSGALHF.